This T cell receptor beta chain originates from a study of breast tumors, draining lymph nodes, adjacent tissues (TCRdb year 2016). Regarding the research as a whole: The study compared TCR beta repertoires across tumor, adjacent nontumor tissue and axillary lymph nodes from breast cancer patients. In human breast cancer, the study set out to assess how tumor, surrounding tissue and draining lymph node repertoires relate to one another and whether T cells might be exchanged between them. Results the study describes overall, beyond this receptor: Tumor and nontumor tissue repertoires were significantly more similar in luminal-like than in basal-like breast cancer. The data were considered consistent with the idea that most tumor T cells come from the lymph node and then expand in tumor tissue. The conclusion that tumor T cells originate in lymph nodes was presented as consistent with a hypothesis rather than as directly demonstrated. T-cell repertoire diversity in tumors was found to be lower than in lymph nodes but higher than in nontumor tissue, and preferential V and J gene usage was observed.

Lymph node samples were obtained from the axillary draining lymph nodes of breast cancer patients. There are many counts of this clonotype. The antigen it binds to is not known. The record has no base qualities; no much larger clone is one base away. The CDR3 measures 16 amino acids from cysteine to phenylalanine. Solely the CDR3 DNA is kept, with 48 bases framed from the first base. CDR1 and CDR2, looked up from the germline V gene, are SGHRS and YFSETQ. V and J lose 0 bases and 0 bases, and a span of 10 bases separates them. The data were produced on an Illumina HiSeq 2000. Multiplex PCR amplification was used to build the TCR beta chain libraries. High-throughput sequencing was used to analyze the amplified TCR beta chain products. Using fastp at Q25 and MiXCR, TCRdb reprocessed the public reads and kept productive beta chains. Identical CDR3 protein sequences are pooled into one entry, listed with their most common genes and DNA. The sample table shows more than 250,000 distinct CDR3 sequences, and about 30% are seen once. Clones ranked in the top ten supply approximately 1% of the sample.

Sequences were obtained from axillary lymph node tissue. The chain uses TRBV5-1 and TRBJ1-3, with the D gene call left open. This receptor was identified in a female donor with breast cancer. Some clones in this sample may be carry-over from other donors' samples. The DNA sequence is TGCGCCAGCAGCTTGGGACACGCAAGCTCTGGAAACACCATATATTTT. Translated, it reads CASSLGHASSGNTIYF.